What follows are 11 T cell receptor beta chains derived from one specimen sequenced in a study of CD8 T cells in ankylosing spondylitis. These TCRs are of unknown antigen specificity. Study conclusions and caveats: One TCR beta motif, made up of 7 or 8 highly homologous variants, appeared characteristic of ankylosing spondylitis blood.

TCRdb passed the 5' RACE reads through MiXCR, listing each CDR3 protein once. The table shows hundreds of thousands of distinct CDR3 sequences, with 12% occurring only once. The specimen sequenced was blood, either unsorted or a sorted T cell fraction (not recorded which). The origin of the receptors is a male donor with ankylosing spondylitis.

In its sample, this clonotype was seen a few times. The CDR3 DNA reads TGCAGTGCTAGCGGCTACAGGGGGCTAAGGGACACCGGGGAGCTGTTTTTT. Translating it yields CSASGYRGLRDTGELFF. V and J are TRBV20-1 and TRBJ2-2; 9 bases map to TRBD1. Per germline, CDR1 DFQATT and CDR2 SNEGSKA (reference sequence). The CDR3 totals 17 residues. V was clipped by 3 bases and J by 3 bases; unmatched bases: 11.

This clonotype was seen ten or more times. The V and J genes are TRBV7-2 and TRBJ1-5, with 7 positions matching TRBD1. Trimming cost V 6 bases and J 7 bases; bases outside gene matches: 12. The CDR3 consists of 15 residues. CDR1 and CDR2 from the germline V gene are SGHTA and FQGNSA. CDR3 sequence: CASRTQGLEGQPQHF. The CDR3 nucleotides are TGTGCCAGCAGGACACAGGGGCTGGAGGGACAGCCCCAGCATTTT.

In this sample, this clonotype turned up a few times. This sequence joins TRBV20-1 and TRBJ2-7; the D is unclear. CDR1 is DFQATT and CDR2 is SNEGSKA in the germline V gene (reference sequence). Trimming removed 1 base at V and 5 bases at J, with 3 bases between. CDR3 size: 10 residues. In DNA form, the CDR3 reads TGCAGTGCTAGAGTCAACGAGCAGTACTTC. It is translated as CSARVNEQYF.

This clonotype was detected ten times or more. The chain employs TRBV5-1 and TRBJ1-3; 7 bases match TRBD1. The CDR3 spans 16 residues. Germline V gene sequence: CDR1 SGHRS, CDR2 YFSETQ. With 4 bases clipped from V and 3 bases from J, the junction kept 10 bases outside the gene matches. CDR3 bases: TGCGCCAGCAGCCTGACCACAGGGGTGCGTGGAAACACCATATATTTT. Protein: CASSLTTGVRGNTIYF.

The chain links TRBV6-2 or TRBV6-3 to TRBJ2-7; 12 bases agree with TRBD2. J lost 2 bases, V lost 7 bases, and 9 bases had no gene match. Germline values: CDR1 MNHEY, CDR2 SVGEGT. This CDR3 is built from 16 residues. The CDR3 coding sequence is TGTGCCAGCACCCGACTAGCGGGGGCCCTAGCCTACGAGCAGTACTTC. It yields the protein CASTRLAGALAYEQYF.

This clonotype has more than one count but fewer than ten. This chain connects TRBV10-3 to TRBJ1-2; no clear D gene. Germline V gene lookup returns CDR1 ENHRY and CDR2 SYGVKD. Trimming left V 3 bases short and J 8 bases short, with 13 bases between. The CDR3 totals 13 residues. The CDR3 DNA reads as TGTGCCATCAGTGACATCCCTGACAACGGCTACACCTTC. Translating it yields CAISDIPDNGYTF.

The chain recombines TRBV5-1 with TRBJ1-1, with D possibly matching TRBD1 (6 bases). Germline CDR1 reads SGHRS; CDR2 reads YFSETQ. This CDR3 has 14 amino acids. The V and J ends lost 5 bases and 5 bases respectively, with 16 bases between them. CDR3 nucleotide sequence: TGCGCCAGCAGATCCGACAGGTGGGGGACTGAAGCTTTCTTT. Its protein product is CASRSDRWGTEAFF.

The chain has TRBV7-2 and TRBJ1-1; no reliable D call. V lost 1 base and J 5 bases, leaving 8 bases between the germline ends. Per the germline V gene, CDR1 is SGHTA and CDR2 is FQGNSA. The CDR3 contains 13 residues. The CDR3 DNA sequence: TGTGCCAGCAGCTTAGATGCCGGGACTGAAGCTTTCTTT. It specifies CASSLDAGTEAFF.

DNA of the CDR3: TGCAGTGCTAGAACCTATGGCTCCTATAATTCACCCCTCCACTTT. It codes for CSARTYGSYNSPLHF. J is TRBJ1-6 and V is TRBV20-1; no clear D. Germline CDR1 is DFQATT and CDR2 is SNEGSKA (reference sequence). Trimming took 2 bases from V and 0 from J, leaving 8 bases between them. The CDR3 is 15 amino acids.

This clonotype was detected a few times. The CDR3 sequence: CASSLKATEFYGYTF. CDR3 sequence (DNA): TGTGCCAGCAGCCTTAAAGCAACGGAATTCTATGGCTACACCTTC. The V gene is TRBV3-1, the J gene TRBJ1-2; D is unclear. CDR3 length equals 15 residues. V was shortened by 4 bases and J by 4 bases, with 16 bases between the two germline ends. CDR1 LGHDT and CDR2 YNNKEL come from the germline V gene (reference sequence). The full variable domain, with the rest looked up from reference TRBV3-1 and TRBJ1-2, is DTAVSQTPKYLVTQMGNDKSIKCEQNLGHDTMYWYKQDSKKFLKIMFSYNNKELIINETVPNRFSPKSPDKAHLNLHINSLELGDSAVYFCASSLKATEFYGYTFGSGTRLTVV.

This chain joins TRBV19 and TRBJ1-5; TRBD1 aligns across 7 bases. CDR3 length: 14 amino acids. With 7 bases clipped from V and 4 bases from J, the junction kept 7 bases outside the gene matches. From germline, CDR1 is LNHDA and CDR2 SQIVND (reference sequence). The CDR3 region has the DNA TGTGCCAGTACCCGGGACAGAAGAAATCAGCCCCAGCATTTT. The encoded protein is CASTRDRRNQPQHF.